The clone carrying this T cell receptor (beta chain) was seen just once. What it binds is not known. The record originates from a study of T cells in localized non-small cell lung cancer. Only in-frame clones appear in the TCRdb table, and some are missing; sequencing was by immunoSEQ multiplex PCR. Among approximately 34,000 clones, around nine tenths were seen once, and the ten largest hold approximately 7.2%. With 1 base removed from V and 1 base from J, the gap between germline ends came to 14 bases. The length of the CDR3 is 16 residues. Germline V lookup: CDR1 SGHRS, CDR2 YFSETQ. Whole-study findings and limits: Those with higher blood T cell density had longer overall survival. Among the tissues sampled, uninvolved adjacent lung had the highest T cell clonality, above tumor. Across samples, adjacent lung featured a median around 56 of the top 100 tumor clones.

This TCR was recovered from a woman between 35 and 75 years old with stage I lung adenocarcinoma. The input for sequencing was peripheral blood, taken before any cancer treatment. The V call is TRBV5-1, the J call TRBJ1-1; D is perhaps TRBD1 (5 bases). The CDR3 is CASSLQARQPNTEAFF. The CDR3 nucleotides read TGCGCCAGCAGCTTGCAAGCGCGACAGCCGAACACTGAAGCTTTCTTT.